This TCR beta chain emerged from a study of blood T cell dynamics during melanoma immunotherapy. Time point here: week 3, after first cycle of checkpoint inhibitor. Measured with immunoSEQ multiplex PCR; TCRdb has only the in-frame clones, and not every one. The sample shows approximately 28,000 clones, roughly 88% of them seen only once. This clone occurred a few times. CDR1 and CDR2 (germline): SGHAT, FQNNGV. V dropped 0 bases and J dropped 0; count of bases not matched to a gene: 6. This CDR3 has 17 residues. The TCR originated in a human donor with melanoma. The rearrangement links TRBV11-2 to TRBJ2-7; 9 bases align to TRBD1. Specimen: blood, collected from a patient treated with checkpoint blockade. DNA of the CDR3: TGTGCCAGCAGCTTAGATTGGGGGACAGGGAGCTCCTACGAGCAGTACTTC. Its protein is CASSLDWGTGSSYEQYF. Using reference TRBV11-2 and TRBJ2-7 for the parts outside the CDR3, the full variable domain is EAGVAQSPRYKIIEKRQSVAFWCNPISGHATLYWYQQILGQGPKLLIQFQNNGVVDDSQLPKDRFSAERLKGVDSTLKIQPAKLEDSAVYLCASSLDWGTGSSYEQYFGPGTRLTVT.